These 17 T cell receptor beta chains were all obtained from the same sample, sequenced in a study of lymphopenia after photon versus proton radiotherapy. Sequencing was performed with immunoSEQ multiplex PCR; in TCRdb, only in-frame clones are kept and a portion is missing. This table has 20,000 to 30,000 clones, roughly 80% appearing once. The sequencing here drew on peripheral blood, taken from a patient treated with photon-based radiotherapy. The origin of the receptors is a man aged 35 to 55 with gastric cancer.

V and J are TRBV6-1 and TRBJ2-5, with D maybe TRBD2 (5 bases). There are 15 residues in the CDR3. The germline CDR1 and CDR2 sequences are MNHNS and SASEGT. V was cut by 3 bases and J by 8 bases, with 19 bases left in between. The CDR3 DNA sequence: TGTGCCAGCAGTGATGGAGGCCCCATGGAGATAACCCAGTACTTC. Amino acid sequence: CASSDGGPMEITQYF.

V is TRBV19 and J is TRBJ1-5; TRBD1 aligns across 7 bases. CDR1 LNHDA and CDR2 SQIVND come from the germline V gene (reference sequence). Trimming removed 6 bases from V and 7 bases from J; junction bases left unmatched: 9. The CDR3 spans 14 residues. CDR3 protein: CASRPKGGAQPQHF. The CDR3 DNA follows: TGTGCCAGTAGGCCCAAAGGGGGCGCCCAGCCCCAGCATTTT.

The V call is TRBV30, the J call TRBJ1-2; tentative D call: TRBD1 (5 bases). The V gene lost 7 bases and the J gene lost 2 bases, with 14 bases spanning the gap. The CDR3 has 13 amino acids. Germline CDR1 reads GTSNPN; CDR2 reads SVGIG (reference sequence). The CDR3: CASGGTVNYGYTF. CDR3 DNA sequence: TGTGCCTCGGGGGGGACGGTCAACTATGGCTACACCTTC.

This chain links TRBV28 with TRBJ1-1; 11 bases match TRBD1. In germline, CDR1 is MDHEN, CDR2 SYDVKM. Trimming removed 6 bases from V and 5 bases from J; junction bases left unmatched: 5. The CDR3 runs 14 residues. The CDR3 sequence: CASRAGTGGTEAFF. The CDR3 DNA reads TGTGCCAGCAGGGCCGGGACAGGGGGGACTGAAGCTTTCTTT. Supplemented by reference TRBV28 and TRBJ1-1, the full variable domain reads DVKVTQSSRYLVKRTGEKVFLECVQDMDHENMFWYRQDPGLGLRLIYFSYDVKMKEKGDIPEGYSVSREKKERFSLILESASTNQTSMYLCASRAGTGGTEAFFGQGTRLTVV.

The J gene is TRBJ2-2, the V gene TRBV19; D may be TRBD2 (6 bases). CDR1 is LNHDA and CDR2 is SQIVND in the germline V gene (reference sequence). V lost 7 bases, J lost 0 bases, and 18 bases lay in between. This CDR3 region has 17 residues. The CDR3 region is CASTVAASTANTGELFF. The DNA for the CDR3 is TGTGCCAGTACCGTAGCGGCTTCCACTGCGAACACCGGGGAGCTGTTTTTT.

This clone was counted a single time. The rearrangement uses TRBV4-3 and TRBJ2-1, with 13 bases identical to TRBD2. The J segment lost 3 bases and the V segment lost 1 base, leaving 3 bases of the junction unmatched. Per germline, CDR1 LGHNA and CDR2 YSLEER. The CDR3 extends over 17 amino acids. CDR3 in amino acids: CASSQGGLAGLYNEQFF. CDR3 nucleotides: TGCGCCAGCAGCCAAGGGGGACTAGCGGGGCTCTACAATGAGCAGTTCTTC.

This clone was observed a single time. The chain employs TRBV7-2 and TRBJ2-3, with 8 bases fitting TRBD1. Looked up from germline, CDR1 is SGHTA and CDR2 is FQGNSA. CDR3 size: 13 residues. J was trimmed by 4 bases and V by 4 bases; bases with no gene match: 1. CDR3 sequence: CASSSDRADTQYF. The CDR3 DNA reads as TGTGCCAGCAGCTCGGACAGGGCAGATACGCAGTATTTT.

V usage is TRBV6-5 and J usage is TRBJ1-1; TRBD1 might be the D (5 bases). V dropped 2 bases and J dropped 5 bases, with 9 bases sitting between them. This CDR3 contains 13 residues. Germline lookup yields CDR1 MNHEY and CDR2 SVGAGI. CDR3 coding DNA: TGTGCCAGCAGTTACCAGGGTGGGACTGAAGCTTTCTTT. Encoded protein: CASSYQGGTEAFF.

CDR3 loop: CASSTDGTGYNEQFF. For the CDR3, the DNA is TGTGCCAGCAGCACCGACGGGACGGGCTACAATGAGCAGTTCTTC. The chain employs TRBV9 and TRBJ2-1, with D perhaps TRBD1 or TRBD2 (5 bases each). The CDR3 is 15 amino acids. Germline assignment: CDR1 SGDLS and CDR2 YYNGEE. The V end was cut by 4 bases, the J end by 3 bases, with 14 bases between. The variable domain in full, completed from reference TRBV9 and TRBJ2-1, reads DSGVTQTPKHLITATGQRVTLRCSPRSGDLSVYWYQQSLDQGLQFLIQYYNGEERAKGNILERFSAQQFPDLHSELNLSSLELGDSALYFCASSTDGTGYNEQFFGPGTRLTVL.

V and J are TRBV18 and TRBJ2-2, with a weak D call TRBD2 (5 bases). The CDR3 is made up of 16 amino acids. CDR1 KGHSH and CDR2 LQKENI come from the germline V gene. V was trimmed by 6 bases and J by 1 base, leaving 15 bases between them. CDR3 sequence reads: CASSSGLQQNTGELFF. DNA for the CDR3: TGTGCCAGCTCGTCAGGACTGCAACAGAACACCGGGGAGCTGTTTTTT.

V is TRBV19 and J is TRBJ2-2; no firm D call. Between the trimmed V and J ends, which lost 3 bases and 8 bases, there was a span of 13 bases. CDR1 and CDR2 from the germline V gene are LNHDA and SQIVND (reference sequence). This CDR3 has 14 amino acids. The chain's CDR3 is CASSIGVTVGELFF. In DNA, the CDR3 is TGTGCCAGTAGTATCGGTGTGACCGTTGGGGAGCTGTTTTTT.

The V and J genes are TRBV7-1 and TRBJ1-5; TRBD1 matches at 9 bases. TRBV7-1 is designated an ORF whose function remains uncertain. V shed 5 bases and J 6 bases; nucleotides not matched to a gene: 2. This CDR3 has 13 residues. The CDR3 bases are TGTGCCAGCAGCACAGGGGGCCGTCAGCCCCAGCATTTT. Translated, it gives CASSTGGRQPQHF.

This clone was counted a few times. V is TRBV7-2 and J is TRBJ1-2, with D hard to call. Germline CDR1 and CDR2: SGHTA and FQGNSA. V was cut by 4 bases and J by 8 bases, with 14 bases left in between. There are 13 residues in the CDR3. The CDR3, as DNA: TGTGCCAGCAGCTCTCTGAGGGTGGACGGCTACACCTTC. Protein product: CASSSLRVDGYTF. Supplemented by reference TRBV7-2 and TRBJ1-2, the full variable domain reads GAGVSQSPSNKVTEKGKDVELRCDPISGHTALYWYRQSLGQGLEFLIYFQGNSAPDKSGLPSDRFSAERTGGSVSTLTIQRTQQEDSAVYLCASSSLRVDGYTFGSGTRLTVV.

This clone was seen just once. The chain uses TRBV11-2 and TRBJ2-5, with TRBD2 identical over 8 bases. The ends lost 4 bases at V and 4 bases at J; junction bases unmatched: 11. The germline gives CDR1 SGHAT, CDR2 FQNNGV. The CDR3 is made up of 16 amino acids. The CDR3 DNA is TGTGCCAGCAGCTCAACCGGGGGGGAGCGTCGAGAGACCCAGTACTTC. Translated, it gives CASSSTGGERRETQYF.

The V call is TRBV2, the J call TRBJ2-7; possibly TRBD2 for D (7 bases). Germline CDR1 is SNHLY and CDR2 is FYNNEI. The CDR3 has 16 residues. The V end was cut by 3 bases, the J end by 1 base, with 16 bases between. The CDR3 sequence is CASSDSGGRSSYEQYF. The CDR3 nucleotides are TGTGCCAGCAGTGATTCGGGGGGCAGGTCATCCTACGAGCAGTACTTC.

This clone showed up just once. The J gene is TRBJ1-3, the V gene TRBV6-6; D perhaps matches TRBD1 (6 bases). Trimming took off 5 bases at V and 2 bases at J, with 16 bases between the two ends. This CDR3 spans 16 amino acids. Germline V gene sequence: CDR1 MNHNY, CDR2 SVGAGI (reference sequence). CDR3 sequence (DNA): TGTGCCAGCAGTCTCTTGGACAGCAGCACTGGAAACACCATATATTTT. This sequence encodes CASSLLDSSTGNTIYF.

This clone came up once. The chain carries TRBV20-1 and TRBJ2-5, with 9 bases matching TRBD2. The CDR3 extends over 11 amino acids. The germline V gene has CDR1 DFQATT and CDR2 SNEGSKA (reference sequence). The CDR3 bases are TGCAGAGCGCGGGGGGGAGAGACCCAGTACTTC. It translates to CRARGGETQYF.